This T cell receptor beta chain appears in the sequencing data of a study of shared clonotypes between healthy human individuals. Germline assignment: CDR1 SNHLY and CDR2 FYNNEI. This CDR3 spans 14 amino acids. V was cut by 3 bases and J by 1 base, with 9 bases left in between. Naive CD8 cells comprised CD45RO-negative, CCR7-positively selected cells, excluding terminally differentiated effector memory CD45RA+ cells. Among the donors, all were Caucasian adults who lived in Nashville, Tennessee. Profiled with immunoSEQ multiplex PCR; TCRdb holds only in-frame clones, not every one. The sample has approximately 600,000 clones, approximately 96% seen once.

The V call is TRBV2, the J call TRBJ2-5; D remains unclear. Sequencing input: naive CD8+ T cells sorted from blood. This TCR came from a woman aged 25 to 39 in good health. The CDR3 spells CASSDLRFQETQYF. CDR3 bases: TGTGCCAGCAGTGACCTGAGGTTCCAAGAGACCCAGTACTTC.